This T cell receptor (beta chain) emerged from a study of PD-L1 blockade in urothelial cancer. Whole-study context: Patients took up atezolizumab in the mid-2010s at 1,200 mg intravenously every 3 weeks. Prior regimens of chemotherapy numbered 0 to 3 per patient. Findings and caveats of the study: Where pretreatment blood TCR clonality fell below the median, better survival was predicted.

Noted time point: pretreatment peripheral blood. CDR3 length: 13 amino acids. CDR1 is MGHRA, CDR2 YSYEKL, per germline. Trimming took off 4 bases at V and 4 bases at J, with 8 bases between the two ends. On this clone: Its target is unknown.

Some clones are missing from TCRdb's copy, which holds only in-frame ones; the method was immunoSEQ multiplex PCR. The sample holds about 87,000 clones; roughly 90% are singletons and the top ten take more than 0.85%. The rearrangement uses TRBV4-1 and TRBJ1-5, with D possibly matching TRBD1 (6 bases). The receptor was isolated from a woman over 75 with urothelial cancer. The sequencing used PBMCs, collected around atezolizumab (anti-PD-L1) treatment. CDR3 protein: CASSRQANQPQHF. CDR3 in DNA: TGCGCCAGCAGCCGACAGGCGAATCAGCCCCAGCATTTT.